Given below is one TCR beta chain in context. The specificity of this receptor is unknown. No much larger clone exists at a distance of one base, and base qualities are not known. Via the germline V gene, CDR1 is SGHTA and CDR2 FQGNSA. The germline V and J ends show losses of 1 base and 4 bases respectively, and no gene match explains 5 bases of the junction. The CDR3 spans 16 residues, from the cysteine through the phenylalanine. The retained sequence is limited to the CDR3, 48 bases, with the frame set at the first base. Library preparation employed the immunoSEQ multiplex PCR assay. For the multiplex PCR, a mixture combining 60 forward primers for TCR Vbeta segments and 13 reverse primers for TCR Jbeta segments was used. Amplification of the CDR3 region of rearranged TCR beta genes was performed with a multiplex PCR assay on genomic DNA. On the Illumina HiSeq System, the amplified TCR beta libraries were sequenced as 87-base-pair reads. In the source study's methods: In a later analysis, tens of millions of unique TCR beta chains were counted across the approximately 640 repertoires, and roughly 11 million of these chains were shared by at least two donors. Raw reads were error-corrected and collapsed into unique sequences with a nearest-neighbor algorithm that merged closely related sequences to remove PCR and sequencing errors. CDR3 sequences were aligned to IMGT reference sequences to assign V, D and J gene segments. For a sequence to be retained, a match of at least six nucleotides was required to both a V gene segment and a J gene segment. A rearrangement counted as productive if the CDR3 had no stop codons and remained in frame with V and J, and every other rearrangement counted as non-productive. Following IMGT convention, CDR3 was defined as the stretch from the second conserved V-encoded cysteine up to the conserved J-encoded phenylalanine. The earlier analysis of about 500 of the donors excluded sequences that lacked an unambiguous match to a single V gene segment. In an earlier analysis of approximately 550 of the donors, V segments were called functional above 56.7% productive rearrangements and were called segregating when the between-donor standard deviation exceeded 5%. A statistical classification framework was built for diagnosing cytomegalovirus status from the catalog of TCR beta chain sequences. V and J gene assignment, in a later analysis, came from comparing TCR nucleotide sequences with IMGT/GENE-DB human TR gene sequences. Using the TCRdist pipeline, a later analysis assigned CDR3 sequences along with most-parsimonious VDJ recombination scenarios. In a later analysis, each TCR beta chain was defined by its CDR3 amino acid sequence together with its V-gene family, and reads without a unique V-gene family were excluded. As a way to deal with suspected cross-contamination and a sequencing artifact, a later analysis dropped nearly 600 nucleotide sequences that were highly shared and had low generation probability. In a later analysis, a clonal expansion index for each public chain was calculated from normalized within-repertoire ranks of inferred template counts. In a later analysis, generation probabilities were computed with a VDJ recombination model fitted to out-of-frame rearrangements, and the resulting probabilities were checked against IGoR. In a later analysis, TCR-TCR, TCR-HLA and TCR-CMV co-occurrence was scored with hypergeometric tests, and a repertoire-size bias correction was applied to TCR pairs. A later analysis estimated false discovery rates by permuting HLA or CMV assignments 20 times. In a later analysis, co-occurring TCRs were grouped with DBSCAN, and TCRdist sequence similarity was added when clustering was performed within HLA-allele-positive subsets. Repertoires with fewer than 30,000 or more than 120,000 public chains were left out of co-occurrence clustering, as were about five repertoires with anomalous nucleotide sharing. What TCRdb holds here is the immuneACCESS table cut down to in-frame rearrangements. Part of the clones is not present; checked against another copy, under half of the missing clones reflect an unresolved V gene, and the others are unexplained. V and J calls plus clone size are reproduced from that table; the DNA served to infer D and trimming. For this sample the table gives some 180,000 clones, of which roughly 82% were detected only once. The top ten constitute about 1.6% of the sample.

This sample was taken from a study of cytomegalovirus exposure and HLA in healthy donors (dated by TCRdb to 2017 to 2019). General notes on the study: An earlier analysis of roughly 570 of the donors reported 276 Gb of sequence data and 95 million to 130 million unique TCR beta sequences obtained from some 170 million T cells. An early release that covered fewer than 800 HLA-typed donors contained approximately 320 gigabases of sequencing data and about 84 million unique TCR sequences. Of the 300 to 400 genotyped donors, over 70% fell in the genetic ancestry cluster associated with self-reported Caucasian donors. The study was designed to test whether signatures of past pathogen exposure could be identified by cataloging public T cell receptors. The study used immunosequencing to profile the T cell repertoires of under 700 subjects and linked those repertoires to cytomegalovirus serostatus. Along with the 666-subject first cohort, a separate validation cohort of over a hundred different subjects was used. To predict cytomegalovirus infection status, the study combined high-throughput TCR immunosequencing, statistical association of individual TCRs with disease status, and machine learning. A later analysis re-analyzed previously published TCR beta repertoires from 600 to 850 donors and added high-resolution HLA genotyping to study TCR occurrence patterns. Rather than using new phenotypic data, the later analysis identified candidate immune exposures from TCR beta sequences and from how often those sequences occurred across donors. To decide whether each TCR beta V gene segment behaved as functional or pseudogenic, an earlier analysis of some 600 of the donors relied on high-throughput TCR beta sequencing. Donor age, sex, ethnicity and CMV serostatus were compiled alongside the repertoire data. In a later genetic analysis, genome-wide SNP genotypes for about 55% of the roughly 700 donors were used, and that subset was treated as a discovery cohort. All discovery cohort repertoires had been generated on a single sequencing platform. HLA typing covered class I and class II loci at four-digit resolution. The number of typed donors differed by locus: about 620-630 for A, B, C, DRB1 and DQB1; approximately 520 for DQA1; 606 for DPA1; and approximately 450 for DPB1. Because of strong linkage in the cohort, roughly five DR-DQ haplotypes were treated as single units for association and clustering. Across some 400 genotyped donors of the cohort, an average of about 250,000 unique TCR beta nucleotide sequences per donor were sequenced, and about a sixth of those sequences were non-productive. Paper-wide results and their limitations: A later analysis found that HLA-associated TCR beta chains were more clonally expanded and had lower generation probabilities than equally common non-associated chains. A later genetic analysis reported fewer N-insertions in productive TCRs among donors in an Asian-associated ancestry cluster than the roughly 670-donor mean. In a later analysis, TCR association rates were found to vary across HLA loci, with the most associated TCRs seen for DRB1 alleles and the fewest for HLA-C alleles. A later genetic analysis associated a missense DCLRE1C variant with V-gene and J-gene trimming of TCR beta chains, and an independent cohort replicated the association. Several of the top co-occurrence clusters appeared to be linked to parvovirus B19, influenza, CMV and Epstein-Barr virus, according to a later analysis. In an earlier analysis of 587 of the donors, most TCR beta V segments appeared in productive rearrangements about 87% or about 30% of the time, broadly matching IMGT annotations. Strong co-occurrence of HLA alleles, especially DR and DQ, made assigning TCR associations to individual alleles difficult. HLA typing was unavailable for some donors at each locus, so association tests used only the typed subset. The classifier was reported to diagnose cytomegalovirus status with high specificity and sensitivity in both the original and validation cohorts. This cohort had only TCR beta chains sequenced, and the lack of alpha or paired-chain data limited which features could be detected. It was suggested by the authors that the approach could potentially be generalized to other disease states and immunological phenotypes. A further reported finding was that TCR beta sequences accurately predicted the HLA-A and HLA-B alleles for most subjects in the first cohort. While some public TCRs were present in many individuals, most TCR sequences turned up only very rarely across donors. Sequencing depth was assumed to be roughly uniform across donors in the presence/absence analyses, though that assumption may not hold. The earlier analysis of approximately 540 of the donors excluded fewer than 20 rarely observed V segments, including chromosome 9 orphons, because counts were too low. The study listed 170 or so TCR beta chains as associated with cytomegalovirus. The sequencing pipeline was judged likely to have produced a cluster of highly shared sequence variants as a technical artifact. In vitro tests confirmed that three of the cytomegalovirus-associated TCR beta chains recognize cytomegalovirus antigens. Because the 87-base-pair reads could not distinguish some IMGT-functional V segments, including TRBV6-2 and TRBV6-3, those segments were excluded. For the cohort, immune exposure information was limited to CMV serostatus. According to a later analysis, most CMV-associated TCR beta chains appeared to be HLA-restricted, and the HLA associations seemed to be driven largely by CMV exposure. Linkage disequilibrium might explain the correlated functional status among segregating V segments, but an unknown experimental factor could not be excluded. At a false discovery rate of 0.05, a later analysis linked about 16,000 TCR beta sequences to specific HLA alleles.

In total, 630 or so healthy bone marrow donors made up the cohort. At the time of sampling, all cohort members were nominally healthy, though unrecorded immune exposures were likely present. The donor tested CMV seronegative, placing the donor among the 300 to 450 seronegative members of the cohort. A peripheral blood sample was collected from each donor, and TCR beta sequencing was performed on peripheral blood mononuclear cells. Genomic DNA extraction from the blood cell samples was performed with the Qiagen DNeasy Blood Extraction Kit. Material: PBMCs. The chain was built from TRBV7-2 and TRBJ2-7; 12 bases in the junction line up with TRBD2. This TCR derives from a man in his forties or fifties in good health and CMV-seronegative. The CDR3 reads CASSLEASGRGYEQYF. The DNA sequence is TGTGCCAGCAGCTTAGAGGCTAGCGGGAGGGGGTACGAGCAGTACTTC.